A selection of T cell receptor beta chains follows, all from one sample in a study of CD4 T cells in relation to SARS-CoV-2 and coronaviruses. Generated by immunoSEQ multiplex PCR, the TCRdb table keeps only in-frame clones and is missing some. The data contain 55,000 to 70,000 clones, more than 85% of them singletons. Sequencing used naive CD4+ T cells from PBMCs. Receptors were obtained from a human donor in good health. Each CDR3 is given with its conserved first and last residue. The D gene is left open where the match is weak. Not every row has a clone size; where given, it reads once, few, many or a size class.

v_call	d_call	j_call	clone_size	cdr3_nt	cdr3_aa
TRBV24-1	-	TRBJ2-1	-	TGTGCCACCAGCGGCGCCGAGACCTACAATGAGCAGTTCTTC	CATSGAETYNEQFF
TRBV10-3	-	TRBJ2-7	-	TGTGCCATCAAGGGACAAACAACCTACGAGCAGTACTTC	CAIKGQTTYEQYF
TRBV6-1	TRBD1	TRBJ2-5	-	TGTGCCAGCAGTGAGCCGGGACAGCCCAAAGAGACCCAGTACTTC	CASSEPGQPKETQYF
TRBV6-5	-	TRBJ2-5	-	TGTGCCAGCAGAACGAGGGGCGGTGATGGGAGGAGTTACTTC	CASRTRGGDGRSYF
TRBV6-2/TRBV6-3	-	TRBJ1-3	once	TGTGCCAGCAGTTCGGTTCCAGGGAAAGCGGCAAACACCATATATTTT	CASSSVPGKAANTIYF
TRBV30	TRBD1	TRBJ2-5	-	TGTGCCTGGTCGACAGGGGCCGGTGAGACCCAGTACTTC	CAWSTGAGETQYF
TRBV6-1	-	TRBJ1-1	-	TGTGCCAGCAGTGAGGGGAGGGGCACTGAAGCTTTCTTT	CASSEGRGTEAFF
TRBV28	-	TRBJ1-2	-	TGTGCCAGCACCCTTCCGGGAGGGGCCGTTTTCAACTATGGCTACACCTTC	CASTLPGGAVFNYGYTF
TRBV10-3	TRBD2	TRBJ2-1	-	TGTGCCATCAGTGGCAATAGCGGGGGGACCTACAATGAGCAGTTCTTC	CAISGNSGGTYNEQFF
TRBV3-1/TRBV3-2	-	TRBJ2-7	-	TGTGCCAGCAGCCCCAATCTCGGGAGTTCCTACGAGCAGTACTTC	CASSPNLGSSYEQYF